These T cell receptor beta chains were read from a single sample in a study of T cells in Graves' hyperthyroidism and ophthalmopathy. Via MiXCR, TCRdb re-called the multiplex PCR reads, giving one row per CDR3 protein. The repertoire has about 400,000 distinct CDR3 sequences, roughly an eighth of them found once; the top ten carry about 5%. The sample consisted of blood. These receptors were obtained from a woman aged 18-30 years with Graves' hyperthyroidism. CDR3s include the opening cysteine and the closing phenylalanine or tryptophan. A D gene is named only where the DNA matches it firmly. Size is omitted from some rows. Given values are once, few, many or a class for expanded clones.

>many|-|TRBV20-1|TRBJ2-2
CSALHGGELFF
TGCAGTGCTCTTCACGGCGGGGAGCTGTTTTTT
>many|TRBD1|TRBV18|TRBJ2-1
CASSRDRESSEQFF
TGTGCCAGCTCACGGGACAGGGAAAGCAGTGAGCAGTTCTTC
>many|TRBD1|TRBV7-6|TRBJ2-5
CASSLGGQSDQETQYF
TGTGCCAGCAGCTTAGGGGGACAGTCGGATCAAGAGACCCAGTACTTC
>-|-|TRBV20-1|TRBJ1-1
CSAREPLNTEAFF
TGCAGTGCTAGAGAGCCACTCAACACTGAAGCTTTCTTT
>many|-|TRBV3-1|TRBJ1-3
CASSQVARSTGNTIYF
TGTGCCAGCAGCCAAGTAGCACGCAGCACTGGAAACACCATATATTTT
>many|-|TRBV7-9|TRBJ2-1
CASIQTRAGWYEQFF
TGTGCCAGCATCCAAACGCGGGCGGGATGGTATGAGCAGTTCTTC
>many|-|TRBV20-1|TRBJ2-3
CSAPDRPYTQYF
TGCAGTGCCCCAGATAGACCATATACGCAGTATTTT
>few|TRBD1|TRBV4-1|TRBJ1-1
CASSQTPLQGTEAFF
TGCGCCAGCAGCCAAACGCCTTTACAGGGGACTGAAGCTTTCTTT
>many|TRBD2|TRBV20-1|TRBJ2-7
CSARDSASGSYEQYF
TGCAGTGCTAGAGATTCTGCTAGCGGCTCCTACGAGCAGTACTTC
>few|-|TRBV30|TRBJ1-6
CAWSVGNFNSPLHF
TGTGCCTGGAGTGTTGGAAATTTTAATTCACCCCTCCACTTT
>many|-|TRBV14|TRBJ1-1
CASSQVNQPARAFF
TGTGCCAGCAGCCAAGTTAATCAGCCCGCGAGAGCTTTCTTT
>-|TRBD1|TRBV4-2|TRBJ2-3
CASSLASTGGGTDTQYF
TGTGCCAGCAGCCTGGCCTCGACAGGGGGCGGCACAGATACGCAGTATTTT
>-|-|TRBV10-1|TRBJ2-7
CASSDGRSYEQYF
TGCGCCAGCAGTGATGGCAGAAGCTACGAGCAGTACTTC
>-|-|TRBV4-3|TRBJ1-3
CASSQSAARATGNTIYF
TGCGCCAGCAGCCAATCCGCGGCCAGAGCTACAGGAAACACCATATATTTT
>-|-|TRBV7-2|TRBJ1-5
CASSLTGHFLRIGQPQHF
TGTGCCAGCAGCTTAACGGGACACTTTCTCCGGATAGGTCAGCCCCAGCATTTT
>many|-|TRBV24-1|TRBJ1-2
CATSGAEQYYGYTF
TGTGCCACCAGTGGGGCGGAACAATACTATGGCTACACCTTC
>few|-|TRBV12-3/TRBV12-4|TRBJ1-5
CASSFSMQPQHF
TGTGCCAGCAGTTTCTCCATGCAGCCCCAGCATTTT
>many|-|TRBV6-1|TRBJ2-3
CASSEAAQGADTQYF
TGTGCCAGCAGTGAAGCGGCGCAGGGCGCAGATACGCAGTATTTT
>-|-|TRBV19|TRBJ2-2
CASSIVGGAAGELFF
TGTGCCAGTAGTATAGTTGGGGGAGCTGCCGGGGAGCTGTTTTTT
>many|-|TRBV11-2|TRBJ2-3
CASSLNMAGFSGVLDTQYF
TGTGCCAGCAGCTTAAATATGGCGGGTTTTTCAGGGGTTCTGGATACGCAGTATTTT
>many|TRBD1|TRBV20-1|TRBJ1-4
CSASPGQGNEKLFF
TGCAGTGCTAGCCCGGGACAGGGGAATGAAAAACTGTTTTTT
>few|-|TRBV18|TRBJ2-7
CASSPADSSYEQYF
TGTGCCAGCTCACCTGCGGACAGCTCCTACGAGCAGTACTTC
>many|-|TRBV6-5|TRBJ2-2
CASSYEGANTGELFF
TGTGCCAGCAGTTACGAGGGGGCGAACACCGGGGAGCTGTTTTTT
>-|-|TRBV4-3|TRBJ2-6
CASSQQISGANVLTF
TGCGCCAGCAGCCAACAGATCTCTGGGGCCAACGTCCTGACTTTC
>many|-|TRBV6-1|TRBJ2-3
CASTQLRGDTQYF
TGTGCCAGCACACAACTGAGGGGCGATACGCAGTATTTT
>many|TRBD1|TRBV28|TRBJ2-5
CASSLSGDREETQYF
TGTGCCAGCAGCCTGTCCGGGGACAGGGAGGAGACCCAGTACTTC
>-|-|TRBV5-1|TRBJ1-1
CASSLGGDPTEAFF
TGCGCCAGCAGCTTGGGCGGGGACCCCACTGAAGCTTTCTTT
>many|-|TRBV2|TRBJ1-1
CASTSTVNTEAFF
TGTGCCAGCACCTCGACGGTGAACACTGAAGCTTTCTTT
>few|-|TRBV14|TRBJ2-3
CASSQATGPLRTDTQYF
TGTGCCAGCAGCCAAGCGACAGGACCCCTACGCACAGATACGCAGTATTTT
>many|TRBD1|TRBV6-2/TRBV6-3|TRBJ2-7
CASSYARGRVTNLYEQYF
TGTGCCAGCAGTTACGCCAGGGGGCGGGTAACAAACCTCTACGAGCAGTACTTC
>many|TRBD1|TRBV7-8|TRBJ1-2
CASSLTDRAYGYTF
TGTGCCAGCAGCCTAACGGACAGGGCCTATGGCTACACCTTC
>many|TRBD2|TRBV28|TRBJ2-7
CASSPRGGSTYEQYF
TGTGCCAGCAGTCCCCGCGGCGGGAGTACCTACGAGCAGTACTTC
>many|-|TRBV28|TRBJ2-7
CASSSPIFEQYF
TGTGCCAGCAGTTCCCCTATTTTCGAGCAGTACTTC
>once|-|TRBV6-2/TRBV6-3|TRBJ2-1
CASSWRGSYNEQFF
TGTGCCAGCAGTTGGCGGGGATCCTACAATGAGCAGTTCTTC
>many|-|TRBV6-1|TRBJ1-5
CASSYFWGHNNQPQHF
TGTGCCAGCAGTTATTTTTGGGGGCACAACAATCAGCCCCAGCATTTT
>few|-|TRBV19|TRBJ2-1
CASISYNEQFF
TGTGCCAGTATTTCCTACAATGAGCAGTTCTTC
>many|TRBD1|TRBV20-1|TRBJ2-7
CSAGQGAGEQYF
TGCAGTGCAGGACAGGGGGCGGGAGAGCAGTACTTC
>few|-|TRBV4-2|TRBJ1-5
CASSQEREQPQHF
TGTGCCAGCAGCCAAGAGAGGGAACAGCCCCAGCATTTT
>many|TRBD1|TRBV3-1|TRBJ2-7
CASSQGGTGGYEQYF
TGTGCCAGCAGCCAAGGAGGGACAGGGGGCTACGAGCAGTACTTC
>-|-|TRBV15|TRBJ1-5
CATGGGDQPQHF
TGTGCCACCGGGGGGGGGGATCAGCCCCAGCATTTT
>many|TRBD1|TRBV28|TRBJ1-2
CASTLKRTGLGYTF
TGTGCCAGCACCCTGAAGAGGACAGGTCTTGGCTACACCTTC
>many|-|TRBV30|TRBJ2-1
CAWSVQVSYNEQFF
TGTGCCTGGAGTGTACAGGTTTCCTACAATGAGCAGTTCTTC
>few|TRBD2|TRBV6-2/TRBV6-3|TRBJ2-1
CATREGSYNEQFF
TGTGCCACTCGGGAGGGCTCCTACAATGAGCAGTTCTTC
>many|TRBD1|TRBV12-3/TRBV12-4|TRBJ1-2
CASSLGQGIGGYTF
TGTGCCAGCAGTTTGGGACAGGGAATAGGCGGCTACACCTTC
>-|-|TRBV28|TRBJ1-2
CASSSGSGGYTF
TGTGCCAGCAGTTCGGGGTCGGGTGGCTACACCTTC
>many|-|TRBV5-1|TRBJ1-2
CASSLGGRDGYTF
TGCGCCAGCAGCTTGGGGGGCCGCGATGGCTACACCTTC
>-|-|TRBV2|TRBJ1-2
CASSPDRDGYTF
TGTGCCAGCAGTCCTGACAGAGATGGCTACACCTTC
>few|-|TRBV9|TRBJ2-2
CASSVGSTYTGELFF
TGTGCCAGCAGCGTAGGCTCCACCTACACCGGGGAGCTGTTTTTT
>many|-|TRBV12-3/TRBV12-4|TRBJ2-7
CASSLAGLGEQYF
TGTGCCAGCAGTTTGGCAGGGCTCGGCGAGCAGTACTTC
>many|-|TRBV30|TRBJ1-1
CAWSGGHVEAFF
TGTGCCTGGAGTGGGGGTCACGTTGAAGCTTTCTTT
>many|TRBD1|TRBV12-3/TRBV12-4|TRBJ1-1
CASSLGTENTEAFF
TGTGCCAGCAGCTTAGGGACAGAGAACACTGAAGCTTTCTTT
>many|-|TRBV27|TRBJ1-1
CASSLYGETEAFF
TGTGCCAGCAGTTTATACGGGGAAACTGAAGCTTTCTTT
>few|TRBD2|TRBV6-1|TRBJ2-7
CASSEAQRGTYEQYF
TGTGCCAGCAGTGAAGCCCAGCGGGGCACCTACGAGCAGTACTTC
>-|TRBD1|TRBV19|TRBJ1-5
CASSIDRGPPQHF
TGTGCCAGTAGTATTGACAGGGGCCCGCCCCAGCATTTT
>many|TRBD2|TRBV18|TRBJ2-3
CASSPLAGVEDTQYF
TGTGCCAGCTCACCACTGGCGGGAGTTGAAGATACGCAGTATTTT
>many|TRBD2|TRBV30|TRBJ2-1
CAWSVILAGGITSYNEQFF
TGTGCCTGGAGTGTGATCCTAGCGGGAGGGATAACCTCCTACAATGAGCAGTTCTTC
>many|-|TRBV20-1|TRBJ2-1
CSAIPGRGYNEQFF
TGCAGTGCTATTCCGGGGAGGGGGTACAATGAGCAGTTCTTC
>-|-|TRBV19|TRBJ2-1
CASSLDGPDNEQFF
TGTGCCAGTAGTTTGGACGGGCCCGACAATGAGCAGTTCTTC
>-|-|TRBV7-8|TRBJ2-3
CASSQVGFRDTQYF
TGTGCCAGCAGCCAAGTGGGGTTTCGCGATACGCAGTATTTT